These 28 T cell receptor beta chains originate from one sample sequenced in a study of T cells in Graves' hyperthyroidism and ophthalmopathy. Researchers took RNA transcripts and amplified the TCR beta CDR3 regions from them. The TCR CDR3 was amplified in a first-round RT-PCR using the HTBI primer set. TCRdb re-called the multiplex PCR reads with MiXCR, one entry per CDR3 protein. The sample lists around 760,000 distinct CDR3 sequences, approximately 36% occurring once. The sample taken for sequencing was blood. Receptor source: a woman in her thirties or forties with Graves' hyperthyroidism.

This clonotype was recorded a few times. The chain uses TRBV5-5 and TRBJ1-3, with TRBD1 matching 8 bases. Germline trimming cut 3 bases from V and 0 bases from J; bases unmatched to any gene: 2. The CDR3 runs to 15 residues. Germline CDR1 is SGHKS and CDR2 is YYEKEE (reference sequence). The CDR3, as DNA: TGTGCCAGCAGCTGGGGGACAGGCTCTGGAAACACCATATATTTT. Encoded protein: CASSWGTGSGNTIYF.

The sample holds many counts of this clonotype. The rearrangement links TRBV10-3 to TRBJ1-3; no firm D call. The germline V gene encodes CDR1 ENHRY and CDR2 SYGVKD. The CDR3 covers 16 residues. With 0 bases removed from V and 0 bases from J, the gap between germline ends came to 9 bases. The CDR3 DNA is TGTGCCATCAGTGAGTCTATCCAGAGCTCTGGAAACACCATATATTTT. The encoded protein is CAISESIQSSGNTIYF.

This clonotype was picked up many times. The chain employs TRBV11-3 and TRBJ2-2; D is possibly TRBD2 (5 bases). Germline CDR1 and CDR2: SGHNT and YENEEA. The V and J ends lost 5 bases and 7 bases respectively, with 8 bases between them. This CDR3 has 12 amino acids. CDR3 sequence (DNA): TGTGCCAGCAGCCCGGGATACGGGGAGCTGTTTTTT. The encoded protein is CASSPGYGELFF.

The V gene is TRBV3-1, the J gene TRBJ1-1; D gene ambiguous. Germline lookup yields CDR1 LGHDT and CDR2 YNNKEL (reference sequence). This CDR3 has 14 amino acids. V lost 6 bases and J 2 bases, leaving 13 bases between the germline ends. The CDR3 reads CASSPMPANTEAFF. CDR3 nucleotides: TGTGCCAGCAGTCCTATGCCGGCTAACACTGAAGCTTTCTTT.

The genes are TRBV6-5 and TRBJ1-5; 11 bases are shared with TRBD1. There are 16 residues in the CDR3. Germline V gene sequence: CDR1 MNHEY, CDR2 SVGAGI. The junction had 4 bases not matched to a gene; V was cut back by 2 bases and J by 4 bases. In nucleotides, the CDR3 is TGTGCCAGCAGTTACAAAGGGACAGGGGGGAATCAGCCCCAGCATTTT. Its translation is CASSYKGTGGNQPQHF.

The CDR3 loop is CASSWGGAERRTEAFF. CDR3 DNA: TGTGCCAGCAGCTGGGGGGGTGCGGAGCGACGAACTGAAGCTTTCTTT. The chain links TRBV5-5 to TRBJ1-1; the D gene is possibly TRBD1 (5 bases). The V gene lost 3 bases and the J gene lost 5 bases, with 20 bases spanning the gap. This CDR3 contains 16 residues. Germline CDR1 SGHKS, CDR2 YYEKEE (reference sequence).

In regard to this clonotype: Since a much larger clone is just one base distant, this may be a read error. This sequence joins TRBV9 and TRBJ1-3; maybe TRBD1 (6 bases). CDR3 length equals 15 residues. From germline, CDR1 is SGDLS and CDR2 YYNGEE. The CDR3 here is CASSNLAGAGSTIYF. The CDR3 DNA follows: TGTGCCAGCAGCAACCTAGCGGGGGCTGGAAGCACCATATATTTT.

This clonotype was seen a handful of times. The V gene is TRBV7-2, the J gene TRBJ2-5; D unclear. Germline values: CDR1 SGHTA, CDR2 FQGNSA. V was clipped by 2 bases and J by 4 bases, with 17 bases between them. The length of the CDR3 is 16 residues. CDR3 sequence reads: CASSLSYTPPPETQYF. The CDR3 coding sequence is TGTGCCAGCAGCTTAAGTTACACCCCCCCTCCAGAGACCCAGTACTTC.

In its sample, this clonotype was seen a few times. The chain is built from TRBV5-8 and TRBJ1-3; D might be TRBD1 (5 bases). CDR1 is SGHTS, CDR2 YDEGEE, per germline. V was cut by 4 bases and J by 2 bases, with 19 bases left in between. The CDR3 consists of 17 residues. DNA of the CDR3: TGTGCCAGCAGCGGCAGAGAGTGGGAGGGGACTGGAAACACCATATATTTT. Residues: CASSGREWEGTGNTIYF.

The J gene is TRBJ1-2, the V gene TRBV18, with 7 bases matching TRBD1. The length of the CDR3 is 16 residues. Germline V CDR1 and CDR2: KGHSH, LQKENI. Germline trimming cut 2 bases from V and 0 bases from J; bases unmatched to any gene: 6. For the CDR3, the DNA is TGTGCCAGCTCACCATTCGGGACAGACTCTAACTATGGCTACACCTTC. Its protein is CASSPFGTDSNYGYTF.

The V and J genes are TRBV10-3 and TRBJ1-1; perhaps TRBD1 as D (6 bases). Trimming cost V 4 bases and J 1 base, with 10 bases left between them. Germline-derived CDR1 and CDR2 are ENHRY and SYGVKD. The CDR3 totals 14 residues. The CDR3 DNA sequence: TGTGCCATCAGTGTGCCCAGGGGGAACACTGAAGCTTTCTTT. This sequence encodes CAISVPRGNTEAFF.

There are many counts of this clonotype. V and J are TRBV11-2 and TRBJ1-4; 7 nucleotides align to TRBD1. This CDR3 region has 13 residues. J gave up 8 bases and V 3 bases, and 3 bases lay outside the gene matches. Germline-derived CDR1 and CDR2 are SGHAT and FQNNGV. The CDR3 coding sequence is TGTGCCAGCAGCTTTGGGACAGCCGAAAAACTGTTTTTT. The encoded protein is CASSFGTAEKLFF.

There are many counts of this clonotype. V and J are TRBV29-1 and TRBJ2-5; TRBD2 matches at 7 bases. The CDR3 covers 12 residues. V gave up 7 bases and J gave up 4 bases; unmatched junction bases: 6. The germline gives CDR1 SQVTM, CDR2 ANQGSEA. In DNA form, the CDR3 reads TGCAGCGCCGAGGGCGGGGGAGAGACCCAGTACTTC. As protein: CSAEGGGETQYF.

The chain links TRBV19 to TRBJ2-2, with D perhaps matching TRBD2 (6 bases). The ends were cut back, 7 bases at V and 0 bases at J, with 15 bases in the middle. The germline gives CDR1 LNHDA, CDR2 SQIVND (reference sequence). This CDR3 comprises 16 residues. CDR3 nucleotide sequence: TGTGCCAGTAAGAGGGGCGGGGCCACGAACACCGGGGAGCTGTTTTTT. It yields the protein CASKRGGATNTGELFF.

There are many counts of this clonotype. The chain employs TRBV30 and TRBJ1-2; perhaps TRBD1 as D (6 bases). The CDR3 runs 13 residues. The germline V gene has CDR1 GTSNPN and CDR2 SVGIG (reference sequence). Between the trimmed V and J ends, which lost 2 bases and 6 bases, there was a span of 13 bases. The CDR3 sequence: CAWSPQGLNGYTF. CDR3 DNA sequence: TGTGCCTGGAGTCCACAGGGACTCAATGGCTACACCTTC.

The sample holds many counts of this clonotype. The chain combines TRBV6-5 with TRBJ1-2, with unresolved D. The V and J ends lost 0 bases and 5 bases respectively, with 10 bases between them. CDR1 MNHEY and CDR2 SVGAGI come from the germline V gene. The CDR3 runs to 14 residues. This CDR3 reads CASSYSSTAYGYTF. CDR3 nucleotide sequence: TGTGCCAGCAGTTACTCGAGTACGGCATATGGCTACACCTTC.

Comments on this clonotype: This could be a read error, since a much larger clone is one nucleotide away. The chain carries TRBV19 and TRBJ1-2, with a tentative D call TRBD1 (5 bases). Trimming shortened V by 3 bases and J by 8 bases, and 13 bases separated the two germline ends. This CDR3 contains 13 residues. Germline assignment: CDR1 LNHDA and CDR2 SQIVND (reference sequence). The CDR3 bases are TGTGCCAGTAGTATTGAACCAGGGCGAGGCTACACCTTC. Protein sequence: CASSIEPGRGYTF.

The V gene is TRBV7-9, the J gene TRBJ2-2; 8 positions agree with TRBD1. From germline, CDR1 is SEHNR and CDR2 FQNEAQ (reference sequence). With 5 bases clipped from V and 5 bases from J, the junction kept 4 bases outside the gene matches. The length of the CDR3 is 14 residues. The CDR3 nucleotides read TGTGCCAGCAGCCAAAGACAGGGGACCGGGGAGCTGTTTTTT. It specifies CASSQRQGTGELFF.

The gene calls are TRBV7-9 and TRBJ1-5; D is undetermined. Germline CDR1 is SEHNR and CDR2 is FQNEAQ (reference sequence). There are 13 residues in the CDR3. The V and J ends lost 5 bases and 10 bases respectively, with 15 bases between them. CDR3 loop: CASSPKTPGPQHF. The CDR3 DNA reads TGTGCCAGCAGCCCGAAGACCCCGGGACCCCAGCATTTT.

The V gene is TRBV7-2, the J gene TRBJ2-7, with D perhaps assigned TRBD1 or TRBD2 (5 bases each). The CDR3 spans 17 residues. Germline assignment: CDR1 SGHTA and CDR2 FQGNSA. The V end was cut by 6 bases, the J end by 2 bases, with 23 bases between. The CDR3 DNA sequence: TGTGCCAGCAGGGGGGACCTTCCTAGCAAGGGGCCCTACGAGCAGTACTTC. Translating gives CASRGDLPSKGPYEQYF.

V is TRBV12-3 or TRBV12-4 and J is TRBJ2-2; possibly TRBD1 or TRBD2 for D (5 bases each). V dropped 2 bases and J dropped 3 bases, with 7 bases sitting between them. The CDR3 is 14 residues long. The CDR3 spells CASSLLGDTGELFF. The DNA for the CDR3 is TGTGCCAGCAGTTTATTGGGGGACACCGGGGAGCTGTTTTTT.

The sample holds a few counts of this clonotype. J is TRBJ2-5 and V is TRBV4-3, with 7 bases identical to TRBD1. The germline gives CDR1 LGHNA, CDR2 YSLEER. V was pared by 1 base and J by 1 base, with 9 bases of the junction left unmatched. This CDR3 has 17 amino acids. The CDR3 region is CASSQVRTGTVQETQYF. The CDR3 nucleotides read TGCGCCAGCAGCCAAGTCAGAACGGGGACAGTCCAAGAGACCCAGTACTTC.

The chain employs TRBV29-1 and TRBJ2-7; the match to TRBD1 covers 8 bases. This CDR3 is built from 13 residues. The V gene's germline CDR1 is SQVTM and CDR2 ANQGSEA. The CDR3 DNA is TGCAGTGTGCCGGGACAGGAAACCTACGAGCAGTACTTC. Its protein is CSVPGQETYEQYF.

This clonotype was picked up many times. The CDR3 sequence: CASSLVSSDGYTF. As DNA, the CDR3 is TGTGCCAGCAGCTTAGTGAGCTCGGATGGCTACACCTTC. The genes are TRBV7-9 and TRBJ1-2; D is uncertain. Germline loops: CDR1 SEHNR, CDR2 FQNEAQ (reference sequence). The V and J ends lost 1 base and 6 bases respectively, with 9 bases between them. This CDR3 has 13 residues.

This chain joins TRBV7-8 and TRBJ2-5; D might be TRBD1 (6 bases). The germline V and J ends were trimmed by 6 bases and 2 bases, with 16 bases remaining between them. Germline V gene sequence: CDR1 SGHVS, CDR2 FQNEAQ. The CDR3 runs to 15 residues. CDR3 bases: TGTGCCAGCAGTTCACCCTTGGACAGTCAAGAGACCCAGTACTTC. Translated, it gives CASSSPLDSQETQYF. Combining the CDR3 with reference TRBV7-8 and TRBJ2-5 gives the whole variable domain GAGVSQSPRYKVAKRGQDVALRCDPISGHVSLFWYQQALGQGPEFLTYFQNEAQLDKSGLPSDRFFAERPEGSVSTLKIQRTQQEDSAVYLCASSSPLDSQETQYFGPGTRLLVL.

This clonotype was observed at least ten times. The chain links TRBV20-1 to TRBJ2-7; no clear D. Germline V gives CDR1 DFQATT, CDR2 SNEGSKA (reference sequence). The V gene lost 3 bases and the J gene lost 5 bases, with 11 bases spanning the gap. The CDR3 sequence is 12 residues long. The CDR3 sequence: CSAREPPDEQYF. Written as DNA, the CDR3 is TGCAGTGCTAGGGAGCCCCCGGACGAGCAGTACTTC.

This clonotype showed up just once. This chain links TRBV19 with TRBJ2-5, with D tentatively TRBD1 or TRBD2 (6 bases each). The CDR3 consists of 14 residues. Germline assignment: CDR1 LNHDA and CDR2 SQIVND (reference sequence). The V and J ends lost 5 bases and 2 bases respectively, with 12 bases between them. This CDR3 is CASSRGTLQETQYF. The DNA for the CDR3 is TGTGCCAGTAGTCGCGGGACACTTCAAGAGACCCAGTACTTC.

This clonotype has only one observation. The chain has TRBV7-2 and TRBJ2-7, with D maybe TRBD2 (5 bases). The CDR3 extends over 16 amino acids. Germline V CDR1 and CDR2: SGHTA, FQGNSA. Between the trimmed V and J ends, which lost 2 bases and 4 bases, there was a span of 18 bases. The CDR3 coding sequence is TGTGCCAGCAGCTTACGCACGGGAAGCCCGCAATACGAGCAGTACTTC. This sequence encodes CASSLRTGSPQYEQYF.